This T cell receptor (beta chain) was identified in a study of T cell responses to AZD1222 COVID-19 vaccine. Notes on this clone: The antigen is unknown.

This table comes from immunoSEQ multiplex PCR, and its TCRdb copy is limited to in-frame clones, with some not included. Of some 100,000 clones in the sample, about 94% were seen once. It was second doses at about 4 or about 12 weeks that were pooled. Findings of the study overall: Unmutated variant regions reportedly attract nearly half of all spike-specific TCRs. Repertoires were obtained only post-peak T cell response. Clonal diversity was possibly underestimated, and the donors were mostly white British, with more females.

Germline assignment: CDR1 MNHEY and CDR2 SVGEGT. V was shortened by 2 bases and J by 4 bases, with 8 bases between the two germline ends. The CDR3 loop spans 13 amino acids. This sample comprised peripheral blood, obtained 28 days after the second AZD1222 dose. The chain uses TRBV6-2 or TRBV6-3 and TRBJ1-1; no clear D. The TCR was taken from an adult who received the AZD1222 COVID-19 vaccine. In nucleotides, the CDR3 is TGTGCCAGCAGTTACACAGCTTCCACTGAAGCTTTCTTT. As protein: CASSYTASTEAFF.